This T cell receptor (beta chain) was captured in a study of cytomegalovirus exposure and HLA in healthy donors. Primers: 60 Vbeta forward and 13 Jbeta reverse. The method was immunoSEQ multiplex PCR; TCRdb's version includes in-frame clones alone and lacks a portion of them. The repertoire includes under 200,000 clones, 70% to 90% of them detected once, and roughly 0.33% sits in the top ten. The CDR3 loop spans 12 amino acids. V lost 9 bases to trimming and J lost 1 base, with 6 bases between them. Germline V gene data show CDR1 as MNHNY and CDR2 as SVGAGI (reference sequence). The sequence was obtained from a woman aged 25 to 45 in good health and CMV-seronegative. Material: PBMCs. The rearrangement joins TRBV6-6 to TRBJ2-2; no firm D call. The CDR3 sequence is CASRRNTGELFF. The CDR3 nucleotides read TGTGCCAGTCGCAGGAACACCGGGGAGCTGTTTTTT.